The rows below give T cell receptor beta chains drawn from one sample of a study of cytomegalovirus exposure and HLA in healthy donors. Clones were sequenced by immunoSEQ multiplex PCR, and TCRdb holds only the in-frame ones, with some missing. The sample contains about 160,000 clones, approximately 77% of which appear only once. The sequencing input was PBMCs. All receptors come from a young man in good health and CMV-seropositive. The CDR3 runs from the conserved cysteine through the conserved F or W. The D gene is left open where the match is weak. Clone size, where shown, is once, few, many, or a class for clones that have expanded.

clone_size d_call j_call v_call cdr3_aa cdr3_nt
. . TRBJ2-1 TRBV21-1 CASSRQGDSYNEQFF TGTGCCAGCAGCCGACAGGGAGATTCCTACAATGAGCAGTTCTTC
. TRBD1 TRBJ1-6 TRBV19 CASKGASYNSPLHF TGTGCCAGTAAGGGGGCCTCCTATAATTCACCCCTCCACTTT
once . TRBJ2-2 TRBV10-3 CAISPGTFNTGELFF TGTGCCATCAGTCCCGGGACATTCAACACCGGGGAGCTGTTTTTT
. TRBD1 TRBJ2-5 TRBV28 CASSPGQHQETQYF TGTGCCAGCAGCCCGGGACAGCACCAAGAGACCCAGTACTTC
. TRBD2 TRBJ2-5 TRBV5-4 CASSLVGGGDSYQETQYF TGTGCCAGCAGCTTGGTCGGCGGGGGGGATTCGTACCAAGAGACCCAGTACTTC
. TRBD1 TRBJ2-7 TRBV13 CASSQSGTGGYEQYF TGTGCCAGCAGCCAGTCCGGGACAGGGGGCTACGAGCAGTACTTC
. . TRBJ1-5 TRBV28 CASSFPWQSNQPQHF TGTGCCAGCAGTTTCCCATGGCAGAGCAATCAGCCCCAGCATTTT
. . TRBJ2-5 TRBV13 CASSETEDNPYQETQYF TGTGCCAGCAGCGAGACAGAGGACAACCCGTACCAAGAGACCCAGTACTTC
. TRBD1 TRBJ2-7 TRBV15 CATSIWTGSYEQYF TGTGCCACCAGCATATGGACAGGGTCCTACGAGCAGTACTTC
. . TRBJ2-3 TRBV6-1 CASSATPSTDTQYF TGTGCCAGCAGTGCCACACCTAGCACAGATACGCAGTATTTT
. . TRBJ1-5 TRBV27 CASSHRGGEGQPQHF TGTGCCAGCAGCCATAGGGGGGGTGAGGGACAGCCCCAGCATTTT
. TRBD1 TRBJ2-7 TRBV7-9 CASSTPGQTYEQYF TGTGCCAGCAGCACCCCGGGACAGACCTACGAGCAGTACTTC
. . TRBJ2-3 TRBV6-6 CASSYSSADTQYF TGTGCCAGCAGTTACTCTTCGGCAGATACGCAGTATTTT
. TRBD2 TRBJ2-2 TRBV30 CAWGAGHTGELFF TGTGCCTGGGGAGCGGGGCACACCGGGGAGCTGTTTTTT
. TRBD2 TRBJ2-3 TRBV5-1 CASSTSSGGAGDTQYF TGCGCCAGCAGCACCTCTAGCGGGGGGGCGGGAGATACGCAGTATTTT
. TRBD1 TRBJ2-3 TRBV29-1 CSVYRGPQDTQYF TGCAGCGTTTACAGGGGCCCTCAAGATACGCAGTATTTT
. . TRBJ1-2 TRBV27 CASSFGRMSGYTF TGTGCCAGCAGTTTTGGCAGGATGAGTGGCTACACCTTC
. . TRBJ1-3 TRBV5-6 CASSLVGRDFSGNTIYF TGTGCCAGCAGCTTGGTTGGCAGGGATTTCTCTGGAAACACCATATATTTT
. TRBD1 TRBJ1-5 TRBV5-1 CASSPTGVQNQPQHF TGCGCCAGCAGCCCAACAGGGGTCCAAAATCAGCCCCAGCATTTT
few . TRBJ2-3 TRBV7-9 CASSFRGSTDTQYF TGTGCCAGCAGCTTTAGGGGGAGCACAGATACGCAGTATTTT
. . TRBJ1-5 TRBV30 CAWSRGYSNQPQHF TGTGCCTGGAGCCGGGGGTATAGCAATCAGCCCCAGCATTTT
. TRBD1 TRBJ1-6 TRBV18 CASSSQSGTGSSPLHF TGTGCCAGCTCATCGCAGTCCGGGACAGGGAGTTCACCCCTCCACTTT
. . TRBJ1-6 TRBV7-3 CASSLTGRHSPLHF TGTGCCAGCAGCCTAACGGGGAGACATTCACCCCTCCACTTT
once TRBD1 TRBJ2-7 TRBV4-1 CASSPRTGDSYEQYF TGCGCCAGCAGCCCGCGGACAGGGGACTCCTACGAGCAGTACTTC
. . TRBJ2-7 TRBV7-9 CASSSIYEQYF TGTGCCAGCAGCTCCATCTACGAGCAGTACTTC
. . TRBJ1-6 TRBV5-4 CASSSPGSYNSPLHF TGTGCCAGCAGCTCCCCGGGAAGCTATAATTCACCCCTCCACTTT
. . TRBJ2-2 TRBV30 CACTGEVGELFF TGTGCCTGCACAGGGGAGGTCGGGGAGCTGTTTTTT
few . TRBJ2-7 TRBV6-5 CASRMTETYEQYF TGTGCCAGCAGAATGACAGAAACCTACGAGCAGTACTTC
. TRBD1 TRBJ1-1 TRBV2 CASSQGAGTEAFF TGTGCCAGCAGCCAGGGGGCAGGTACTGAAGCTTTCTTT
. . TRBJ1-2 TRBV4-1 CASSQEGADYGYTF TGCGCCAGCAGCCAAGAGGGGGCAGACTATGGCTACACCTTC
. TRBD2 TRBJ2-7 TRBV7-6 CASKGRGRAHSYEQYF TGTGCCAGCAAGGGGCGGGGGAGGGCCCACTCCTACGAGCAGTACTTC
. . TRBJ1-1 TRBV19 CASSTPLGAFF TGTGCCAGTAGTACCCCGCTCGGGGCTTTCTTT